This T cell receptor (beta chain) was recovered during a study of T cells in localized non-small cell lung cancer. Details on this clone: What it binds is unknown.

The table came from immunoSEQ multiplex PCR; TCRdb's copy has only in-frame clones and leaves some out. Here the sample spans approximately 63,000 clones, around 90% being singletons. Study-level findings and limits: Elevated blood T cell density was associated with longer overall survival. Highest T cell clonality was seen in uninvolved adjacent lung, surpassing that measured in tumor.

This CDR3 is built from 16 residues. V was clipped by 3 bases and J by 8 bases, with 20 bases between them. Germline CDR1 and CDR2: SGHAT and FQNNGV. This chain connects TRBV11-2 to TRBJ1-3; weak D call: TRBD1 (6 bases). The sequence was collected from a man aged 40 to 70 with stage I squamous cell lung carcinoma. The specimen was peripheral blood, collected before any cancer treatment. The CDR3, as DNA: TGTGCCAGCAGCTTTCCGGGACAAGAGACCAGTGACACCATATATTTT. It codes for CASSFPGQETSDTIYF.